The source of this T cell receptor (beta chain) is a study of blood T cells in healthy people across ages. Each sample gave at least 6.5 million isolated PBMCs. A sample-barcoded 5' primer and a J-beta primer mix were used in a second PCR of about 7 to 12 cycles. TCRdb reanalysed the 5' RACE reads using MiXCR and keeps one entry per CDR3 protein. This sample has approximately 580,000 distinct CDR3 sequences; around 24% occur once, and the top ten carry around 10%. This clonotype occurred a few times. Germline lookup yields CDR1 LNHDA and CDR2 SQIVND (reference sequence). The CDR3 runs to 14 residues. V lost 4 bases to trimming and J lost 5 bases; unmatched junction nucleotides: 6. These records were also assigned to another study, of T cells of mothers and their children.

Material for sequencing was blood. The sequence was obtained from a boy aged 10-17 years in good health. The chain has TRBV19 and TRBJ2-7; 9 nucleotides match TRBD1. CDR3 region: CASSKGQGVNEQYF. DNA for the CDR3: TGTGCCAGTAGTAAGGGACAGGGTGTCAACGAGCAGTACTTC. Complete variable domain (other parts from reference TRBV19 and TRBJ2-7): DGGITQSPKYLFRKEGQNVTLSCEQNLNHDAMYWYRQDPGQGLRLIYYSQIVNDFQKGDIAEGYSVSREKKESFPLTVTSAQKNPTAFYLCASSKGQGVNEQYFGPGTRLTVT.